A single sample gave rise to the 32 T cell receptor beta chains below, sequenced in a study of CD8+ T cells in alopecia areata. Treatment: oral pan-JAK inhibitor, 5-10 mg twice daily. Following extraction, RNA underwent reverse transcription to cDNA, which served as the sequencing template. This table comes from immunoSEQ multiplex PCR, and its TCRdb copy is limited to in-frame clones, with some not included. The repertoire holds 200,000 to 250,000 clones, with approximately 38% as singletons. The specimen was CD4+ T cells sorted from blood, collected around week 34, from a patient treated with tofacitinib. The source is a human donor with alopecia areata.

The chain is built from TRBV6-5 and TRBJ2-7, with TRBD2 matching 8 bases. With V trimmed by 0 bases and J by 2 bases, 6 bases remained unmatched. Germline CDR1 is MNHEY and CDR2 is SVGAGI. The CDR3 has 16 amino acids. CDR3 loop: CASSYSGGGTTYEQYF. The CDR3, as DNA: TGTGCCAGCAGTTACTCTGGCGGGGGGACCACCTACGAGCAGTACTTC.

This clone was seen only a few times. V usage is TRBV6-5 and J usage is TRBJ1-5, with 7 positions matching TRBD1. The length of the CDR3 is 15 residues. V was pared by 2 bases and J by 3 bases, with 4 bases of the junction left unmatched. Germline CDR1 is MNHEY and CDR2 is SVGAGI. CDR3 in amino acids: CASSYRQGTNQPQHF. The CDR3 coding sequence is TGTGCCAGCAGTTACAGACAGGGTACCAATCAGCCCCAGCATTTT.

This clone was observed a few times. This chain connects TRBV11-2 to TRBJ2-7, with 8 bases identical to TRBD2. CDR1 and CDR2 from the germline V gene are SGHAT and FQNNGV. This CDR3 is 15 amino acids long. The trim removed 3 bases at V and 6 bases at J, leaving 10 bases unmatched. Here the CDR3 DNA reads TGTGCCAGCAGCTTGGCTCGCGGGGGGAAAGCCGAGCAGTACTTC. This translates into CASSLARGGKAEQYF.

The CDR3 here is CASSSTGSGDGYTF. CDR3 nucleotide sequence: TGTGCCAGCAGTTCGACAGGGTCAGGAGATGGCTACACCTTC. The genes are TRBV27 and TRBJ1-2; 7 nucleotides align to TRBD1. Germline V gene sequence: CDR1 MNHEY, CDR2 SMNVEV (reference sequence). The J segment lost 6 bases and the V segment lost 4 bases, leaving 8 bases of the junction unmatched. This CDR3 is built from 14 residues.

CDR3 sequence reads: CASSLAAGSNQPQHF. The CDR3 DNA is TGTGCCAGCAGCTTAGCGGCGGGAAGCAATCAGCCCCAGCATTTT. The chain combines TRBV7-9 with TRBJ1-5, with D hard to call. The germline CDR1 and CDR2 sequences are SEHNR and FQNEAQ (reference sequence). Trimming stripped 0 bases from V and 1 base from J, with 7 bases between. The CDR3 is made up of 15 amino acids.

This clone has a handful of counts. The rearrangement uses TRBV7-9 and TRBJ2-5; D remains unclear. Looked up from germline, CDR1 is SEHNR and CDR2 is FQNEAQ (reference sequence). There are 13 residues in the CDR3. V was cut by 2 bases and J by 4 bases, with 8 bases left in between. CDR3 loop: CASSLSDGETQYF. DNA for the CDR3: TGTGCCAGCAGCTTAAGTGACGGAGAGACCCAGTACTTC. The whole variable domain, remainder taken from reference TRBV7-9 and TRBJ2-5, is DTGVSQNPRHKITKRGQNVTFRCDPISEHNRLYWYRQTLGQGPEFLTYFQNEAQLEKSRLLSDRFSAERPKGSFSTLEIQRTEQGDSAMYLCASSLSDGETQYFGPGTRLLVL.

A few counts support this clone. The CDR3 loop is CASSDRDTGELFF. For the CDR3, the DNA is TGTGCCAGCAGTGACAGGGACACCGGGGAGCTGTTTTTT. V and J are TRBV6-4 and TRBJ2-2; D is unclear. Trimming removed 2 bases at V and 3 bases at J, with 4 bases between. CDR3 size: 13 residues. Per the germline V gene, CDR1 is MRHNA and CDR2 is SNTAGT.

The table lists this clone with a few counts. The chain has TRBV14 and TRBJ2-7; unclear D gene. The V end was cut by 1 base, the J end by 3 bases, with 10 bases between. Germline CDR1 is SGHDN and CDR2 is FVKESK. This CDR3 comprises 14 residues. The DNA of the CDR3 is TGTGCCAGCAGCCAAGTAGGTCCAGGCTACGAGCAGTACTTC. Protein sequence: CASSQVGPGYEQYF.

This clone occurred a few times. The chain couples TRBV19 to TRBJ2-7; D may be TRBD2 (6 bases). The CDR3 runs 14 residues. Germline values: CDR1 LNHDA, CDR2 SQIVND (reference sequence). Trimming stripped 4 bases from V and 2 bases from J, with 12 bases between. CDR3 sequence (DNA): TGTGCCAGTAGTAGTCGGGACTCCCCCTACGAGCAGTACTTC. This sequence encodes CASSSRDSPYEQYF.

The chain has TRBV5-1 and TRBJ2-7; 8 bases are shared with TRBD1. CDR3 size: 16 residues. Germline CDR1 SGHRS, CDR2 YFSETQ. The V segment lost 0 bases and the J segment 6 bases; nucleotides outside the gene matches: 11. CDR3 sequence (DNA): TGCGCCAGCAGCTTGGACGGACAGGGCGATTCGGGCGAGCAGTACTTC. Its protein product is CASSLDGQGDSGEQYF.

This chain links TRBV30 with TRBJ2-7; D perhaps matches TRBD2 (6 bases). Germline V lookup: CDR1 GTSNPN, CDR2 SVGIG (reference sequence). The CDR3 has 13 residues. V dropped 0 bases and J dropped 4 bases, with 10 bases sitting between them. CDR3 sequence (DNA): TGTGCCTGGAGTGTCCAGGAGGGGTACGAGCAGTACTTC. Its protein product is CAWSVQEGYEQYF. Supplemented by reference TRBV30 and TRBJ2-7, the full variable domain reads SQTIHQWPATLVQPVGSPLSLECTVEGTSNPNLYWYRQAAGRGLQLLFYSVGIGQISSEVPQNLSASRPQDRQFILSSKKLLLSDSGFYLCAWSVQEGYEQYFGPGTRLTVT.

This clone has a handful of counts. CDR3 coding DNA: TGCAGCGTCACAATCCTCCCGGGGGGAAACACCATATATTTT. Residues: CSVTILPGGNTIYF. This chain connects TRBV29-1 to TRBJ1-3, with D uncertain. The V gene's germline CDR1 is SQVTM and CDR2 ANQGSEA. With 6 bases removed from V and 4 bases from J, the gap between germline ends came to 16 bases. The CDR3 length is 14 residues.

In its sample, this clone was seen a few times. The rearrangement uses TRBV19 and TRBJ2-5, with D perhaps assigned TRBD1 or TRBD2 (6 bases each). Trimming left V 10 bases short and J 4 bases short, with 13 bases between. The CDR3 spans 12 residues. Germline loops: CDR1 LNHDA, CDR2 SQIVND (reference sequence). CDR3 in amino acids: CATKGGSETQYF. Here the CDR3 DNA reads TGTGCCACTAAGGGGGGATCAGAGACCCAGTACTTC.

This sequence joins TRBV30 and TRBJ2-7; TRBD1 matches at 9 bases. CDR3 length equals 12 residues. The germline V gene encodes CDR1 GTSNPN and CDR2 SVGIG (reference sequence). Unmatched junction bases numbered 4, after V lost 5 bases and J lost 5 bases. The DNA of the CDR3 is TGTGCCTGGGGGACAGGGCCCAACGAGCAGTACTTC. Encoded protein: CAWGTGPNEQYF.

The V gene is TRBV7-3, the J gene TRBJ2-1; 9 bases map to TRBD2. The CDR3 totals 16 residues. Germline CDR1 SGHTA, CDR2 FQGTGA. The junction had 10 bases not matched to a gene; V was cut back by 3 bases and J by 7 bases. The chain's CDR3 is CASSLRPGTSSNEQFF. The CDR3 DNA is TGTGCCAGCAGCTTGAGACCCGGGACTAGCTCGAATGAGCAGTTCTTC.

This clone came up a few times. The chain couples TRBV7-8 to TRBJ1-2; D gene unclear. The germline V gene has CDR1 SGHVS and CDR2 FQNEAQ. The CDR3 is 17 amino acids. V was cut by 2 bases and J by 0 bases, with 16 bases left in between. The CDR3: CASSLSGTRRANYGYTF. CDR3 nucleotide sequence: TGTGCCAGCAGCTTAAGCGGCACCAGGAGAGCTAACTATGGCTACACCTTC. Full variable domain (rest looked up from reference TRBV7-8 and TRBJ1-2): GAGVSQSPRYKVAKRGQDVALRCDPISGHVSLFWYQQALGQGPEFLTYFQNEAQLDKSGLPSDRFFAERPEGSVSTLKIQRTQQEDSAVYLCASSLSGTRRANYGYTFGSGTRLTVV.

CDR3 coding DNA: TGTGCCAGCAGTGTTGGGGCGTCTAGCAATCAGCCCCAGCATTTT. Protein: CASSVGASSNQPQHF. This chain uses TRBV2 with TRBJ1-5; weak D call: TRBD1 (5 bases). Trimming took off 4 bases at V and 0 bases at J, with 10 bases between the two ends. CDR1 SNHLY and CDR2 FYNNEI come from the germline V gene. CDR3 length equals 15 residues.

This clone has more than one count but fewer than ten. V gene TRBV5-1 combines with J gene TRBJ2-2, with 11 bases aligning to TRBD1. Germline-derived CDR1 and CDR2 are SGHRS and YFSETQ. J lost 7 bases, V lost 7 bases, and 9 bases had no gene match. The CDR3 is 15 residues long. The CDR3 loop is CASGSRDRGYGELFF. In DNA form, the CDR3 reads TGCGCCAGCGGATCCCGGGACAGGGGGTACGGGGAGCTGTTTTTT.

This chain connects TRBV10-1 to TRBJ2-7; D unresolved. Germline CDR1 and CDR2: WNHNN and SYGVQD (reference sequence). The V gene lost 2 bases and the J gene lost 2 bases, with 10 bases spanning the gap. This CDR3 spans 14 amino acids. The CDR3 reads CASSEHQRPYEQYF. The CDR3 bases are TGCGCCAGCAGTGAGCATCAACGCCCCTACGAGCAGTACTTC.

The V gene is TRBV5-1, the J gene TRBJ2-3; D assignment may be TRBD1 or TRBD2 (5 bases each). The CDR3 runs 17 residues. The germline CDR1 and CDR2 sequences are SGHRS and YFSETQ. V was pared by 4 bases and J by 4 bases, with 22 bases between. DNA of the CDR3: TGCGCCAGCAGCCTTGGGAGTTCAGGGCTCGGCCCAGATACGCAGTATTTT. Its protein product is CASSLGSSGLGPDTQYF.

This clone was seen many times. This chain joins TRBV7-9 and TRBJ2-7; weak D call: TRBD1 (6 bases). V was cut by 5 bases and J by 6 bases, with 17 bases left in between. The CDR3 loop spans 14 amino acids. Looked up from germline, CDR1 is SEHNR and CDR2 is FQNEAQ (reference sequence). The CDR3 loop is CASSPPTRGGEQYF. In DNA form, the CDR3 reads TGTGCCAGCAGCCCTCCGACCAGGGGCGGCGAGCAGTACTTC.

V is TRBV7-9 and J is TRBJ1-2; D not resolved. The CDR3 extends over 13 amino acids. The V end lost 4 bases, the J end lost 4 bases, and 10 bases lay between the germline ends. Germline assignment: CDR1 SEHNR and CDR2 FQNEAQ (reference sequence). The CDR3 sequence is CASSYTASYGYTF. CDR3 nucleotides: TGTGCCAGCAGCTACACGGCCAGCTATGGCTACACCTTC. The whole variable domain, remainder taken from reference TRBV7-9 and TRBJ1-2, is DTGVSQNPRHKITKRGQNVTFRCDPISEHNRLYWYRQTLGQGPEFLTYFQNEAQLEKSRLLSDRFSAERPKGSFSTLEIQRTEQGDSAMYLCASSYTASYGYTFGSGTRLTVV.

This chain joins TRBV6-5 and TRBJ2-1; 11 bases fit TRBD2. Per germline, CDR1 MNHEY and CDR2 SVGAGI. The V gene end was trimmed by 7 bases and the J gene end by 3 bases; junction bases not matched to a gene: 2. The CDR3 extends over 14 amino acids. The CDR3 spells CASKGLAGYNEQFF. DNA of the CDR3: TGTGCCAGCAAAGGACTAGCGGGCTACAATGAGCAGTTCTTC.

The V call is TRBV30, the J call TRBJ1-4; TRBD1 matches 10 bases. V shed 3 bases and J 8 bases; nucleotides not matched to a gene: 9. The CDR3 extends over 15 amino acids. Looked up from germline, CDR1 is GTSNPN and CDR2 is SVGIG (reference sequence). The CDR3 DNA follows: TGTGCCTGGAGAGATACCGGGACAGGGGACGAAAAACTGTTTTTT. Protein: CAWRDTGTGDEKLFF. The whole variable domain, filled in from reference TRBV30 and TRBJ1-4, reads SQTIHQWPATLVQPVGSPLSLECTVEGTSNPNLYWYRQAAGRGLQLLFYSVGIGQISSEVPQNLSASRPQDRQFILSSKKLLLSDSGFYLCAWRDTGTGDEKLFFGSGTQLSVL.

The rearrangement joins TRBV30 to TRBJ1-5; a possible D gene is TRBD1 (6 bases). The germline V gene has CDR1 GTSNPN and CDR2 SVGIG (reference sequence). V was shortened by 3 bases and J by 3 bases, with 12 bases between the two germline ends. The CDR3 contains 14 residues. The CDR3 nucleotides are TGTGCCTGGAGCGCCGGGACAACCAATCAGCCCCAGCATTTT. It specifies CAWSAGTTNQPQHF.

The J gene is TRBJ1-5, the V gene TRBV6-6; 9 nucleotides align to TRBD1. V lost 6 bases, J lost 5 bases, and 8 bases stayed unmatched. Germline V CDR1 and CDR2: MNHNY, SVGAGI (reference sequence). The CDR3 loop spans 15 amino acids. CDR3 protein: CASREDRGGYQPQHF. The CDR3 nucleotides read TGTGCCAGCAGAGAGGACAGGGGAGGTTATCAGCCCCAGCATTTT.

This clone turned up a few times. The chain uses TRBV13 and TRBJ2-3, with D possibly being TRBD2 (6 bases). Germline V gene sequence: CDR1 PRHDT, CDR2 FYEKMQ (reference sequence). The CDR3 covers 17 residues. Deletions cut 6 bases from V and 2 bases from J, with 21 bases between. The CDR3 DNA is TGTGCCAGCAGATCCACGCGGGGCGCAGCTTCCACAGATACGCAGTATTTT. Translating it yields CASRSTRGAASTDTQYF.

In its sample, this clone was seen a few times. The chain employs TRBV7-3 and TRBJ2-1; 7 bases agree with TRBD2. Germline V gene lookup returns CDR1 SGHTA and CDR2 FQGTGA. There are 12 residues in the CDR3. J lost 13 bases, V lost 6 bases, and 9 bases had no gene match. CDR3 loop: CASSSERDRQFF. For the CDR3, the DNA is TGTGCCAGCAGTAGTGAGCGGGATCGCCAGTTCTTC.

This clone has more than one count but fewer than ten. The chain employs TRBV5-4 and TRBJ2-3; 9 nucleotides align to TRBD2. CDR3 length equals 15 residues. Germline V gives CDR1 SGHNT, CDR2 YYREEE (reference sequence). With V trimmed by 3 bases and J by 5 bases, 7 bases remained unmatched. The CDR3 sequence: CASSSPGLAVDTQYF. For the CDR3, the DNA is TGTGCCAGCAGCTCGCCGGGACTAGCAGTAGATACGCAGTATTTT.

The sample holds many counts of this clone. The CDR3 is CASTTGVGGYNEQFF. The DNA of the CDR3 is TGTGCCAGCACCACAGGGGTGGGCGGCTACAATGAGCAGTTCTTC. The rearrangement links TRBV5-8 to TRBJ2-1; TRBD1 matches at 7 bases. Germline V gene sequence: CDR1 SGHTS, CDR2 YDEGEE. J was trimmed by 3 bases and V by 6 bases; bases with no gene match: 9. CDR3 length: 15 residues.

In its sample, this clone was seen once. V and J are TRBV6-5 and TRBJ1-5; D uncertain. Germline CDR1 MNHEY, CDR2 SVGAGI. The CDR3 runs to 15 residues. With 2 bases removed from V and 0 bases from J, the gap between germline ends came to 8 bases. As DNA, the CDR3 is TGTGCCAGCAGTTACGGAGGAATTAGCAATCAGCCCCAGCATTTT. It codes for CASSYGGISNQPQHF.

The sample holds one count of this clone. This sequence joins TRBV9 and TRBJ2-7; 13 bases line up with TRBD2. With 4 bases clipped from V and 5 bases from J, the junction kept 6 bases outside the gene matches. The CDR3 is made up of 15 amino acids. Germline CDR1 and CDR2: SGDLS and YYNGEE. Written as DNA, the CDR3 is TGTGCCAGCAGCCCTGGGACTAGCGGGGTGAACGAGCAGTACTTC. Translation gives CASSPGTSGVNEQYF.